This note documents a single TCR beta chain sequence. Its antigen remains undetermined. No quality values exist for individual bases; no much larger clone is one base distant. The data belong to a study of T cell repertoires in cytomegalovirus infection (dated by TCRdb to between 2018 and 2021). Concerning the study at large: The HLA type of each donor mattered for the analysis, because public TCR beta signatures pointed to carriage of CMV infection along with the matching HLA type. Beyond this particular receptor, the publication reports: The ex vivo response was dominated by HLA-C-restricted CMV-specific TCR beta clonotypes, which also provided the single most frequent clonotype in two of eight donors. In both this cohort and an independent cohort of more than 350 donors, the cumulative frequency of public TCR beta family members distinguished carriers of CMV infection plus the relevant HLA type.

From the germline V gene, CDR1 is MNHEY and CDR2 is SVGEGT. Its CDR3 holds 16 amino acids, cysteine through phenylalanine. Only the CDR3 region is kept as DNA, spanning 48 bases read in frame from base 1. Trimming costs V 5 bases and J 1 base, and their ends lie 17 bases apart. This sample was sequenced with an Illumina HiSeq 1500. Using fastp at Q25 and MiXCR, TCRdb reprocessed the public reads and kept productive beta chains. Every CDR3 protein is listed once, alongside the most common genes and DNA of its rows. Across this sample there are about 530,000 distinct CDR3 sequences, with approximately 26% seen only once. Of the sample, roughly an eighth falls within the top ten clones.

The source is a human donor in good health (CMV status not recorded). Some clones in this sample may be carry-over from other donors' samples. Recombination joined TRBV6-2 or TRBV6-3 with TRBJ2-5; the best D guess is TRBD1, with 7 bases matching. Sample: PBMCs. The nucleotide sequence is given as TGTGCCAGCAGTCAGCGACAGGGAGGTACCCAAGAGACCCAGTACTTC. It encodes CASSQRQGGTQETQYF.